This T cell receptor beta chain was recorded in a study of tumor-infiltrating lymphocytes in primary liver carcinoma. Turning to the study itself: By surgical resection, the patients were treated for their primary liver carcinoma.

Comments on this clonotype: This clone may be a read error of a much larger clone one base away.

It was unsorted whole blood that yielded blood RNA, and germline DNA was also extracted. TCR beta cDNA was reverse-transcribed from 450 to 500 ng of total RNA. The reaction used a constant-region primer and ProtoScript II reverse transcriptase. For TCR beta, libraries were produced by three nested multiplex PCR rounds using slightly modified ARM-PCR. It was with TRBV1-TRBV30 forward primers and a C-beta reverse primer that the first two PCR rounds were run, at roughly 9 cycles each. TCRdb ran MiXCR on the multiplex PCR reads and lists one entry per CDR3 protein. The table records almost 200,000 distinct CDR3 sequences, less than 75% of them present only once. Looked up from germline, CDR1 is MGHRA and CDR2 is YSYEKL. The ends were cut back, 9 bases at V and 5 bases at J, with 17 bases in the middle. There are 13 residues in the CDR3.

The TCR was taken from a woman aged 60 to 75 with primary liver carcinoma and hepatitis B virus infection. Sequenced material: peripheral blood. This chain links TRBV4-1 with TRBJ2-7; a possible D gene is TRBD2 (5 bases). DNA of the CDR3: TGCGCCAGGAGATTCGGGGTGTCCCACGAGCAGTACTTC. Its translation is CARRFGVSHEQYF.